Listed below are T cell receptor beta chains from one sample, sequenced in a study of T cell responses to AZD1222 COVID-19 vaccine. Sequenced by immunoSEQ multiplex PCR; TCRdb stores in-frame clones only, minus some. Among around 96,000 clones, 75% to 95% were seen once, and the ten largest hold 9.5% to 13%. Sequences were derived from peripheral blood, sampled 28 days after the second AZD1222 dose. Source of these receptors: an adult who received the AZD1222 COVID-19 vaccine. CDR3s include the opening cysteine and the closing phenylalanine or tryptophan. D genes are given only for firm matches. Clone sizes are given selectively: once, few, many, or a class where the clone is expanded.

CDR3 DNA | CDR3 protein | V gene | CDR3 length | D gene | J gene | clone size
TGCAGCGTTGATCCTGGAGGCTCCTACGAGCAGTACTTC | CSVDPGGSYEQYF | TRBV29-1 | 13 | . | TRBJ2-7 | few
TGCAGTGCTAGTCGGGGCCTGGACGAGCAGTACTTC | CSASRGLDEQYF | TRBV20-1 | 12 | . | TRBJ2-7 | .
TGTGCCACCAGTGAAAGGGTTAAGCAGTTCTTC | CATSERVKQFF | TRBV24-1 | 11 | . | TRBJ2-1 | .
TGTGCCAGCAGGAGACAGGGTCGAGCCACTGAAGCTTTCTTT | CASRRQGRATEAFF | TRBV6-5 | 14 | TRBD1 | TRBJ1-1 | .
TGCGCCAGCAGCTTGGCCTCATTCTATGGCTACACCTTC | CASSLASFYGYTF | TRBV5-1 | 13 | . | TRBJ1-2 | once
TGCGCCAGCAGGAGCGGGAGCTCCTACGAGCAGTACTTC | CASRSGSSYEQYF | TRBV10-2 | 13 | TRBD2 | TRBJ2-7 | .
TGTGCCAGCAGTTTATGGGGACAGGGCGCCTACGAGCAGTACTTC | CASSLWGQGAYEQYF | TRBV28 | 15 | TRBD1 | TRBJ2-7 | .
TGTGCCAGCAGTTCAGGGTTACGGAAAGACACCATATATTTT | CASSSGLRKDTIYF | TRBV2 | 14 | . | TRBJ1-3 | .
TGTGCCAGCAGCCAAGATCTTTTGGACAGGGTTTTCTTC | CASSQDLLDRVFF | TRBV14 | 13 | TRBD1 | TRBJ2-1 | .
TGTGCCAGCAGCCAAGAAAAGGGGGCGGCTGGAAACACCATATATTTT | CASSQEKGAAGNTIYF | TRBV14 | 16 | TRBD1 | TRBJ1-3 | .
TGTGCCACCGGGACAGGGGCCTACAATGAGCAGTTCTTC | CATGTGAYNEQFF | TRBV28 | 13 | TRBD1 | TRBJ2-1 | .
TGTGCCAGTAGTAATGACAGGGGAGGTGAAAAACTGTTTTTT | CASSNDRGGEKLFF | TRBV19 | 14 | TRBD1 | TRBJ1-4 | .
TGTGCCAGCAGCCCCCTTGAGGGACGCAGGTTAGGGCCTGAAGCTTTCTTT | CASSPLEGRRLGPEAFF | TRBV3-1/TRBV3-2 | 17 | . | TRBJ1-1 | .
TGTGCCTGGGGTAAGGGGGGGCGCTTCAATGAGCAGTTCTTC | CAWGKGGRFNEQFF | TRBV30 | 14 | . | TRBJ2-1 | .
TGTGCCAGCAACTCAGGGATGCGCACCGGGGAGCTGTTTTTT | CASNSGMRTGELFF | TRBV6-5 | 14 | . | TRBJ2-2 | few
TGTGCCAGCAGCTTAACTCGCAAAGCGGTGAACACCGGGGAGCTGTTTTTT | CASSLTRKAVNTGELFF | TRBV7-3 | 17 | . | TRBJ2-2 | .
TGTGCCAGCAGAGGGGACAGGGGGACCCAGTACTTC | CASRGDRGTQYF | TRBV7-9 | 12 | TRBD1 | TRBJ2-5 | .
TGTGCCAGCAGTAATAGACTGCTTGGCGAGCAGTACTTC | CASSNRLLGEQYF | TRBV2 | 13 | . | TRBJ2-7 | .
TGTGCCAGCAGCTTCCTAGCGGGAGGAGAGACCCAGTACTTC | CASSFLAGGETQYF | TRBV7-8 | 14 | TRBD2 | TRBJ2-5 | few
TGCGCCAGCAGCTGGTCTAGCAATCCTAGCACAGATACGCAGTATTTT | CASSWSSNPSTDTQYF | TRBV5-1 | 16 | . | TRBJ2-3 | .
TGTGCCAGCAGTGAACACAGGGTCCGGCCCCAGCATTTT | CASSEHRVRPQHF | TRBV6-1 | 13 | . | TRBJ1-5 | .
TGTGCCAGCAGTTTAATGGGAAAGCAGTACTTC | CASSLMGKQYF | TRBV28 | 11 | . | TRBJ2-7 | .
TGTGCCACCAGTGTCCCGGGACGCGGGAGGGAATTTGAGCAGTTCTTC | CATSVPGRGREFEQFF | TRBV24-1 | 16 | TRBD2 | TRBJ2-1 | .
TGTGCCAGCAGAAGAGACAGGCAATCGAACACTGAAGCTTTCTTT | CASRRDRQSNTEAFF | TRBV7-6 | 15 | . | TRBJ1-1 | .
TGTGCCAGCAGTTACTCGGAGTCGGGGCCTGAAGCTTTCTTT | CASSYSESGPEAFF | TRBV6-5 | 14 | . | TRBJ1-1 | .
TGTGCCAGCAGTTACTCCGGCAGTAATAATTCACCCCTCCACTTT | CASSYSGSNNSPLHF | TRBV6-5 | 15 | . | TRBJ1-6 | .
TGTGCCAGCAGTTCACCGGACAGAGCTAACTATGGCTACACCTTC | CASSSPDRANYGYTF | TRBV27 | 15 | . | TRBJ1-2 | .
TGTGCCAGCAGCTTGGATCCCACTGGGGGCGAGCAGTACTTC | CASSLDPTGGEQYF | TRBV5-5 | 14 | . | TRBJ2-7 | .
TGTGCCAGCAGCTCTCCGGGACAGGGGAGGGCTTTCTTT | CASSSPGQGRAFF | TRBV7-3 | 13 | TRBD1 | TRBJ1-1 | .
TGTGCCAGCAGGGGAGCGGGGCTGAACACTGAAGCTTTCTTT | CASRGAGLNTEAFF | TRBV27 | 14 | . | TRBJ1-1 | .
TGTGCCAGCAAGGGTCCCCAACAGACCGGGGAGCTGTTTTTT | CASKGPQQTGELFF | TRBV2 | 14 | . | TRBJ2-2 | .
TGTGCCACCGGGACCTTTCTGGGCAATCAGCCCCAGCATTTT | CATGTFLGNQPQHF | TRBV6-5 | 14 | . | TRBJ1-5 | .
TGTGCCAGCAGGTGGGACCAGAACACTGAAGCTTTCTTT | CASRWDQNTEAFF | TRBV6-5 | 13 | . | TRBJ1-1 | .
TGTGCCAGCAGCGCATCGGGACTAGCGAGTGGAAAGACCCAGTACTTC | CASSASGLASGKTQYF | TRBV7-2 | 16 | TRBD2 | TRBJ2-5 | .
TGTGCCAGCAGTCCAAACATACACAGCTACGAGCAGTACTTC | CASSPNIHSYEQYF | TRBV27 | 14 | . | TRBJ2-7 | .
TGTGCCAGCTCACCCGAGACAGGTGTGGAGGAAAAACTGTTTTTT | CASSPETGVEEKLFF | TRBV18 | 15 | . | TRBJ1-4 | .